This T cell receptor (beta chain) comes out of a study of technical replicates of blood from several donors. The CDR3 has 16 residues. The germline V gene encodes CDR1 MNHEY and CDR2 SVGAGI. V lost 3 bases and J lost 2; bases outside the gene matches: 9. Only in-frame clones appear in the TCRdb table, and some are missing; sequencing was by immunoSEQ multiplex PCR. In the table there are approximately 79,000 clones, roughly 94% of which are singletons. The V call is TRBV6-5, the J call TRBJ2-7, with 8 bases that match TRBD1. Specimen: T cells isolated from PBMCs. The TCR was taken from a human donor in good health. DNA for the CDR3: TGTGCCAGCAGTTATTGGTCAGGGGGCCTCGCCTACGAGCAGTACTTC. It yields the protein CASSYWSGGLAYEQYF.